The present T cell receptor (beta chain) was sequenced within a study of vaccination effects on CD4 cells after COVID-19. Across the study: At 16 days and one week before vaccination, a couple of convalescent patients gave samples. Study-level points and caveats: Most post-vaccine spike-reactive clones in convalescents were new, not infection-derived.

TCRdb keeps only in-frame clones here, not all; method: immunoSEQ multiplex PCR. The data show approximately 70,000 clones, more than 65% seen once. Prior to sequencing, the ViraFEST assay stimulated PBMC with viral peptide pools, which expanded the antigen-specific CD4+ T cells. When about ten days of culture had elapsed, CD4+ T cells were isolated. From March to December 2020, the person had a SARS-CoV-2 infection that was confirmed by PCR. To note about this clone: Its target is not known.

The CDR3 is made up of 14 amino acids. The germline V and J ends were trimmed by 5 bases and 1 base, with 9 bases remaining between them. Germline V CDR1 and CDR2: SEHNR, FQNEAQ (reference sequence). Here the sequenced sample was CD4+ T cells from PBMCs cultured with HIV peptides, taken before COVID-19 vaccination. Subset noted: HIV-1 Nef peptide pool negative control/reference culture. The J gene is TRBJ1-3, the V gene TRBV7-9; D is possibly TRBD1 (6 bases). The source is a human donor who had a prior SARS-CoV-2 infection. The CDR3 is CASSLDRSGNTIYF. The CDR3 nucleotides read TGTGCCAGCAGCCTTGACAGGTCTGGAAACACCATATATTTT. The full variable domain, rest sourced from reference TRBV7-9 and TRBJ1-3, is DTGVSQNPRHKITKRGQNVTFRCDPISEHNRLYWYRQTLGQGPEFLTYFQNEAQLEKSRLLSDRFSAERPKGSFSTLEIQRTEQGDSAMYLCASSLDRSGNTIYFGEGSWLTVV.